One sample yielded the 9 T cell receptor beta chains listed below, sequenced in a study of beta chain features in type 1 diabetes. TCRB transcripts that were expressed got sequenced, as all of the isolated RNA had been reverse transcribed. Repertoires were generated with immunoSEQ multiplex PCR, while TCRdb's copy carries only in-frame clones and drops some. Of 130,000 to 150,000 clones in the sample, around a tenth are singletons; the top ten hold about 0.66%. Sequencing input: central memory CD4+ T cells from blood. The receptors were sampled from a man between 18 and 35 years old in good health.

This clone turned up a few times. The CDR3 spells CASSALAGGYEQYF. The CDR3 bases are TGTGCCAGCAGCGCACTAGCGGGGGGGTACGAGCAGTACTTC. The genes are TRBV14 and TRBJ2-5; 13 nucleotides align to TRBD2. The DNA end favors TRBJ2-7, so the J call may be wrong. Per the germline V gene, CDR1 is SGHDN and CDR2 is FVKESK. This CDR3 has 14 residues.

The chain uses TRBV7-2 and TRBJ1-1; 9 bases fit TRBD1. Trimming took 8 bases from V and 11 from J; bases not matched to a gene: 18. Germline CDR1 SGHTA, CDR2 FQGNSA. The CDR3 is 15 residues long. The CDR3 DNA is TGTGCCAGCTTACCCGGGGACAGGGAACCCCCGGGGGCTTTCTTT. Protein sequence: CASLPGDREPPGAFF.

Here the CDR3 DNA reads TGTGCCAGCAGATTAGGGGGACAGGCCTACGAGCAGTACTTC. Translated: CASRLGGQAYEQYF. The chain is built from TRBV6-6 and TRBJ2-7; 8 nucleotides line up with TRBD1. The germline V gene has CDR1 MNHNY and CDR2 SVGAGI (reference sequence). V shed 6 bases, J shed 2 bases, and the junction held 6 bases outside the gene matches. This CDR3 comprises 14 residues.

The chain recombines TRBV4-1 with TRBJ1-2, with 9 nucleotides matching TRBD1. The CDR3 consists of 18 residues. The trim removed 1 base at V and 3 bases at J, leaving 12 bases unmatched. Germline values: CDR1 MGHRA, CDR2 YSYEKL. CDR3: CASSQARLWDREDYGYTF. The CDR3 DNA follows: TGCGCCAGCAGCCAAGCCCGATTATGGGACAGGGAGGACTATGGCTACACCTTC.

J is TRBJ2-7 and V is TRBV2; D not certain. Germline V lookup: CDR1 SNHLY, CDR2 FYNNEI. V was clipped by 3 bases and J by 3 bases, with 6 bases between them. The CDR3 is 12 amino acids. The CDR3 bases are TGTGCCAGCAGTGAGGCTGGCTACGAGCAGTACTTC. It translates to CASSEAGYEQYF.

The chain carries TRBV27 and TRBJ2-7; the match to TRBD1 covers 7 bases. Germline V gene lookup returns CDR1 MNHEY and CDR2 SMNVEV (reference sequence). CDR3 length: 13 residues. V lost 5 bases and J lost 6; bases outside the gene matches: 7. CDR3 sequence: CASSTDRVGEQYF. The CDR3 DNA is TGTGCCAGCAGTACCGACAGGGTGGGCGAGCAGTACTTC.

This clone has only a few counts. The V and J genes are TRBV7-2 and TRBJ1-1; 9 bases are a match to TRBD1. The germline V gene encodes CDR1 SGHTA and CDR2 FQGNSA. The CDR3 spans 14 residues. V gave up 5 bases and J gave up 3 bases; unmatched junction bases: 4. The CDR3 DNA reads as TGTGCCAGCAGCCCAGGGACAGGGTACACTGAAGCTTTCTTT. Amino acids: CASSPGTGYTEAFF. Full variable domain (remainder filled in from reference TRBV7-2 and TRBJ1-1): GAGVSQSPSNKVTEKGKDVELRCDPISGHTALYWYRQSLGQGLEFLIYFQGNSAPDKSGLPSDRFSAERTGGSVSTLTIQRTQQEDSAVYLCASSPGTGYTEAFFGQGTRLTVV.

This clone has only a few counts. The chain's CDR3 is CASSGWGLDTGELFF. For the CDR3, the DNA is TGTGCCAGCAGTGGGTGGGGACTCGACACCGGGGAGCTGTTTTTT. The chain recombines TRBV2 with TRBJ2-2, with D possibly being TRBD2 (6 bases). CDR1 is SNHLY and CDR2 is FYNNEI in the germline V gene. Trimming left V 4 bases short and J 3 bases short, with 12 bases between. The CDR3 sequence is 15 residues long.

This clone has a handful of counts. The chain has TRBV5-6 and TRBJ2-3, with 9 bases aligning to TRBD2. The CDR3 covers 16 residues. The germline V gene has CDR1 SGHDT and CDR2 YYEEEE. The ends lost 3 bases at V and 3 bases at J; junction bases unmatched: 8. The CDR3, as DNA: TGTGCCAGCAGCTGGGGTTTAGCGGGGGAAACAGATACGCAGTATTTT. Protein product: CASSWGLAGETDTQYF.